This TCR beta chain is drawn from a study of early T cells in non-severe SARS-CoV-2 infection. Across the study: Sequencing input comprised bulk RNA from unsorted whole blood; chain pairing was not available.

Germline V gene sequence: CDR1 MNHEY, CDR2 SMNVEV (reference sequence). Deletions cut 5 bases from V and 4 bases from J, with 11 bases between. The CDR3 has 14 amino acids. Study findings and constraints: The study's VDJdb matching favored anti-spike CD8 responses and missed private and CD4 specificities.

This clonotype was seen repeatedly, ten times or more. Its antigen is unknown. Separate cDNA molecules each had unique molecular identifiers attached to them. TCRdb re-called the 5' RACE reads through MiXCR, storing one row per CDR3 protein. The data show about 92,000 distinct CDR3 sequences, about 14% seen once. Sequenced: whole blood. The source is an adult who was a healthcare worker with PCR-confirmed SARS-CoV-2 infection or an uninfected control (not recorded which). J is TRBJ2-2 and V is TRBV27; D remains unclear. This CDR3 is CASSPGIGTGELFF. CDR3 nucleotides: TGTGCCAGCAGTCCTGGGATTGGCACCGGGGAGCTGTTTTTT.